This T cell receptor beta chain comes out of a study of T cells in Graves' hyperthyroidism and ophthalmopathy. Findings and limits, study-wide: Ophthalmopathy and stable hyperthyroidism were told apart by a 13 V-J model.

Orbital computed tomography, thyroid ultrasound, serum thyroxine and TRAb, and clinical symptoms together informed the diagnoses. The investigators amplified TCR beta CDR3 regions from RNA transcripts. First-round RT-PCR targeting the TCR CDR3 was performed with the HTBI primer set. A single record per CDR3 protein comes from TCRdb applying MiXCR to the multiplex PCR reads. The sample comprises 550,000 to 850,000 distinct CDR3 sequences, around 20% of which are singletons, and approximately 15% rests with the top ten. Of note for this clonotype: Its antigen remains unknown.

This TCR came from a woman in her 50s with Graves' hyperthyroidism that later progressed to Graves' ophthalmopathy. The sequenced sample consisted of blood.

CDR3 coding DNA: TGTGCCAGCTCCCGGGACAGGGGCAACAATGAGCAGTTCTTC. It translates to CASSRDRGNNEQFF. This chain uses TRBV18 with TRBJ2-1; 10 bases are shared with TRBD1. The CDR3 has 14 residues. Germline values: CDR1 KGHSH, CDR2 LQKENI. With V trimmed by 6 bases and J by 5 bases, 4 bases remained unmatched. The variable domain in full, with the rest retrieved from reference TRBV18 and TRBJ2-1, is NAGVMQNPRHLVRRRGQEARLRCSPMKGHSHVYWYRQLPEEGLKFMVYLQKENIIDESGMPKERFSAEFPKEGPSILRIQQVVRGDSAAYFCASSRDRGNNEQFFGPGTRLTVL.